These 16 T cell receptor beta chains were all obtained from the same sample, sequenced in a study of blood T cell repertoires in COVID-19. Generated by immunoSEQ multiplex PCR, the TCRdb table keeps only in-frame clones and is missing some. The sample carries approximately 200,000 clones, roughly 81% recorded once. The source material was peripheral blood. The receptor set was obtained from an elderly woman with COVID-19, enrolled during active disease.

The chain carries TRBV4-3 and TRBJ2-1; TRBD2 matches 11 bases. The V and J ends lost 3 bases and 2 bases, in that order; junction bases with no gene match: 6. Germline assignment: CDR1 LGHNA and CDR2 YSLEER. This CDR3 comprises 17 residues. This CDR3 reads CASSHDPGLAAYNEQFF. In DNA form, the CDR3 reads TGCGCCAGCAGCCACGACCCGGGACTAGCGGCCTACAATGAGCAGTTCTTC.

The V and J genes are TRBV15 and TRBJ1-3; no reliable D call. Germline values: CDR1 LNHNV, CDR2 YYDKDF (reference sequence). The V end lost 1 base, the J end lost 8 bases, and 9 bases lay between the germline ends. The CDR3 is 13 residues long. CDR3 region: CATSRATSDTIYF. In nucleotides, the CDR3 is TGTGCCACCAGCAGAGCTACCAGCGACACCATATATTTT.

The V gene is TRBV5-1, the J gene TRBJ2-7; 9 bases are shared with TRBD1. Germline CDR1 is SGHRS and CDR2 is YFSETQ. After removal of 0 bases from V and 6 bases from J, the junction contained 4 bases not matched to a gene. The CDR3 is made up of 14 amino acids. The CDR3 sequence: CASSLEQGASEQYF. The CDR3, as DNA: TGCGCCAGCAGCTTGGAACAGGGGGCTTCCGAGCAGTACTTC.

The V gene is TRBV19, the J gene TRBJ1-5, with 7 nucleotides matching TRBD1. The germline gives CDR1 LNHDA, CDR2 SQIVND (reference sequence). The V gene end was trimmed by 5 bases and the J gene end by 7 bases; junction bases not matched to a gene: 11. This CDR3 spans 15 amino acids. The CDR3 reads CASSPTTGTEQPQHF. CDR3 bases: TGTGCCAGTAGTCCTACGACAGGGACGGAGCAGCCCCAGCATTTT.

V usage is TRBV10-3 and J usage is TRBJ2-1, with 13 bases lining up with TRBD2. CDR3 length: 20 amino acids. V lost 8 bases, J lost 7 bases, and 23 bases stayed unmatched. CDR1 and CDR2 from the germline V gene are ENHRY and SYGVKD. CDR3 protein: CAIEGETLAGGRSRLNEQFF. The CDR3 DNA is TGTGCCATCGAGGGGGAAACACTAGCGGGAGGGCGGTCTCGCCTAAATGAGCAGTTCTTC.

The CDR3 sequence is CASSQDPRGVQYF. In DNA, the CDR3 is TGTGCCAGCAGCCAAGATCCACGGGGGGTGCAGTACTTC. This chain uses TRBV3-1 (or the pseudogene TRBV3-2) with TRBJ2-7; TRBD2 aligns across 7 bases. This CDR3 has 13 amino acids. V was pared by 0 bases and J by 9 bases, with 5 bases of the junction left unmatched. Germline values: CDR1 LGHDT, CDR2 YNNKEL (reference sequence).

The chain uses TRBV23-1 and TRBJ1-1, with D maybe TRBD1 (5 bases). TRBV23-1 is identified as an open reading frame with a role that is uncertain. This CDR3 is built from 14 residues. The germline V and J ends were trimmed by 3 bases and 4 bases, with 12 bases remaining between them. In nucleotides, the CDR3 is TGCGCCAGCAGTCAGGTCCAGGGTTGCACTGAAGCTTTCTTT. It encodes CASSQVQGCTEAFF.

The rearrangement links TRBV6-6 to TRBJ1-5, with D possibly matching TRBD1 (5 bases). Germline V CDR1 and CDR2: MNHNY, SVGAGI (reference sequence). The CDR3 sequence is 16 residues long. Trimming left V 7 bases short and J 3 bases short, with 19 bases between. The DNA of the CDR3 is TGTGCCAGCAATCCTCGGGGGGGTAACGACAATCAGCCCCAGCATTTT. Encoded protein: CASNPRGGNDNQPQHF.

The CDR3 sequence is CASKSGGPVSQETQYF. CDR3 sequence (DNA): TGTGCCAGCAAGTCGGGAGGGCCGGTGAGTCAAGAGACCCAGTACTTC. The V call is TRBV28, the J call TRBJ2-5; 8 bases map to TRBD2. The CDR3 is 16 residues long. Germline V gives CDR1 MDHEN, CDR2 SYDVKM. Trimming cost V 7 bases and J 2 bases; bases outside gene matches: 12.

This chain uses TRBV11-2 with TRBJ1-2, with 7 bases lining up with TRBD1. V lost 3 bases, J lost 3 bases, and 4 bases stayed unmatched. Germline V gene lookup returns CDR1 SGHAT and CDR2 FQNNGV. The CDR3 has 14 amino acids. The CDR3 DNA is TGTGCCAGCAGCTTGAGGGGGCTGGACTATGGCTACACCTTC. Translating it yields CASSLRGLDYGYTF.

The V call is TRBV10-2, the J call TRBJ1-2; TRBD1 might be the D (5 bases). V shed 6 bases and J shed 2 bases, with 13 bases lying between them. The CDR3 has 14 amino acids. Germline V gene sequence: CDR1 WSHSY, CDR2 SAAADI. This chain's CDR3 is CASRPAGMNYGYTF. CDR3 in DNA: TGCGCCAGCAGACCCGCAGGGATGAACTATGGCTACACCTTC.

This rearrangement joins TRBV19 to TRBJ2-1; TRBD2 might be the D (5 bases). The V end was cut by 1 base, the J end by 3 bases, with 13 bases between. The germline gives CDR1 LNHDA, CDR2 SQIVND (reference sequence). The CDR3 is 16 amino acids. The CDR3 is CASSIGASPFYNEQFF. For the CDR3, the DNA is TGTGCCAGTAGTATAGGAGCTAGCCCCTTCTACAATGAGCAGTTCTTC.

This clone appeared a few times. V usage is TRBV19 and J usage is TRBJ1-5; D perhaps matches TRBD1 (5 bases). Deletions cut 2 bases from V and 4 bases from J, with 12 bases between. The germline V gene has CDR1 LNHDA and CDR2 SQIVND (reference sequence). The CDR3 is 15 amino acids. The CDR3 spells CASSIKQGGNQPQHF. The CDR3 DNA sequence: TGTGCCAGTAGTATAAAGCAGGGTGGTAATCAGCCCCAGCATTTT.

V usage is TRBV5-1 and J usage is TRBJ2-3, with D maybe TRBD1 (6 bases). CDR1 is SGHRS and CDR2 is YFSETQ in the germline V gene. V was cut by 4 bases and J by 1 base, with 10 bases left in between. This CDR3 comprises 14 residues. Written as DNA, the CDR3 is TGCGCCAGCAGCATCAGGGGCGGCACAGATACGCAGTATTTT. Protein sequence: CASSIRGGTDTQYF.

This clone has only a few counts. This sequence joins TRBV11-3 and TRBJ2-7; D unresolved. The V end lost 0 bases, the J end lost 3 bases, and 9 bases lay between the germline ends. The CDR3 spans 14 residues. Germline-derived CDR1 and CDR2 are SGHNT and YENEEA. CDR3 coding DNA: TGTGCCAGCAGCTTAGATGGGCAGGACTACGAGCAGTACTTC. This gives the protein CASSLDGQDYEQYF.

J is TRBJ2-5 and V is TRBV21-1; the D call in the table, TRBD2, was not verified against the DNA. TRBV21-1 constitutes a pseudogene. The CDR3 length is 18 residues. The CDR3 nucleotides read TGTGCCAGCAGCAAAGGATTCACTAGCGGGACGTACCAAGAGACCCAGTACTTC. Translated, it gives CASSKGFTSGTYQETQYF.